A single sample is the source of the 20 T cell receptor beta chains below, sequenced in a study of blood T cell repertoires in COVID-19. Assay: immunoSEQ multiplex PCR; the TCRdb copy retains only in-frame clones and omits some. The sample lists some 98,000 clones; approximately 82% were seen once. Material: peripheral blood. The receptors shown here come from a man aged 65-85 years with acute or convalescent COVID-19.

The chain recombines TRBV11-2 with TRBJ2-2, with a tentative D call TRBD1 (5 bases). Between the trimmed V and J ends, which lost 5 bases and 5 bases, there was a span of 15 bases. In germline, CDR1 is SGHAT, CDR2 FQNNGV. The CDR3 consists of 15 residues. CDR3 coding DNA: TGTGCCAGCAGCGTCAGGGCCCTACTAACCGGGGAGCTGTTTTTT. Translation: CASSVRALLTGELFF.

The gene calls are TRBV6-5 and TRBJ1-1; the D gene is possibly TRBD1 (5 bases). CDR1 and CDR2 from the germline V gene are MNHEY and SVGAGI. Trimming pared 6 bases from V and 6 bases from J, leaving 17 bases between. The length of the CDR3 is 14 residues. CDR3 in DNA: TGTGCCAGCAGCCTCAGGGAGGGGATTGCTGAAGCTTTCTTT. The encoded protein is CASSLREGIAEAFF.

The chain couples TRBV10-3 to TRBJ2-2; TRBD2 agrees at 9 bases. The CDR3 contains 16 residues. With 0 bases clipped from V and 5 bases from J, the junction kept 4 bases outside the gene matches. The germline V gene encodes CDR1 ENHRY and CDR2 SYGVKD. The CDR3 DNA is TGTGCCATCAGTGAGTCCATGACTAGCGGAACCGGGGAGCTGTTTTTT. Translating gives CAISESMTSGTGELFF.

V is TRBV19 and J is TRBJ2-3, with a weak D call TRBD1 (6 bases). V was pared by 3 bases and J by 0 bases, with 10 bases between. The germline gives CDR1 LNHDA, CDR2 SQIVND (reference sequence). The CDR3 is made up of 15 amino acids. The CDR3: CASSMGAGSTDTQYF. The CDR3 DNA follows: TGTGCCAGTAGTATGGGGGCGGGTAGCACAGATACGCAGTATTTT.

The CDR3 DNA is TGTGCCAGCAGCGCCGCCACTAGCGCCGGGGAGCTGTTTTTT. Translation gives CASSAATSAGELFF. V gene TRBV9 combines with J gene TRBJ2-2; TRBD2 aligns across 7 bases. V gave up 3 bases and J gave up 6 bases; unmatched junction bases: 5. Germline V gene lookup returns CDR1 SGDLS and CDR2 YYNGEE. There are 14 residues in the CDR3. Together with reference TRBV9 and TRBJ2-2, the CDR3 gives the full variable domain: DSGVTQTPKHLITATGQRVTLRCSPRSGDLSVYWYQQSLDQGLQFLIQYYNGEERAKGNILERFSAQQFPDLHSELNLSSLELGDSALYFCASSAATSAGELFFGEGSRLTVL.

This sequence joins TRBV5-5 and TRBJ2-7; 11 nucleotides align to TRBD2. Per the germline V gene, CDR1 is SGHKS and CDR2 is YYEKEE (reference sequence). The CDR3 has 14 residues. The J segment lost 3 bases and the V segment lost 5 bases, leaving 4 bases of the junction unmatched. The CDR3 protein is CASRSTSGIYEQYF. CDR3 in DNA: TGTGCCAGCAGATCGACTAGCGGGATCTACGAGCAGTACTTC.

The rearrangement links TRBV28 to TRBJ1-5, with D perhaps TRBD1 (5 bases). Trimming stripped 6 bases from V and 3 bases from J, with 12 bases between. Germline V gives CDR1 MDHEN, CDR2 SYDVKM. This CDR3 is built from 14 residues. In DNA, the CDR3 is TGTGCCAGCAGATCATCAGGGTACAATCAGCCCCAGCATTTT. Amino acid sequence: CASRSSGYNQPQHF.

The rearrangement links TRBV29-1 to TRBJ2-7; 11 bases are shared with TRBD1. Trimming at V came to 0 bases and at J to 6 bases, leaving 4 bases not matched to a gene. The CDR3 is 14 amino acids. Germline V lookup: CDR1 SQVTM, CDR2 ANQGSEA. CDR3 sequence (DNA): TGCAGCGTTGAAGATGGGGACAGGGGGTCCGAGCAGTACTTC. It yields the protein CSVEDGDRGSEQYF.

A word on this clone: The junction does not match germline at one end; this may be a read error. V usage is TRBV9 and J usage is TRBJ1-4; D is ambiguous. This CDR3 comprises 14 residues. Germline V gene data show CDR1 as SGDLS and CDR2 as YYNGEE. CDR3 nucleotide sequence: TGTGCCAGCAGCGTTCTAGACGATGCGGAAAAGCTGTTTTTT. The encoded protein is CASSVLDDAEKLFF. The whole variable domain, remainder taken from reference TRBV9 and TRBJ1-4, is DSGVTQTPKHLITATGQRVTLRCSPRSGDLSVYWYQQSLDQGLQFLIQYYNGEERAKGNILERFSAQQFPDLHSELNLSSLELGDSALYFCASSVLDDAEKLFFGSGTQLSVL.

The chain joins TRBV12-3 or TRBV12-4 to TRBJ2-7, with D tentatively TRBD1 (6 bases). This CDR3 spans 12 amino acids. V lost 7 bases and J 2 bases, leaving 9 bases between the germline ends. This CDR3 reads CASKGGTYEQYF. The CDR3 DNA reads as TGTGCCAGCAAAGGGGGTACCTACGAGCAGTACTTC.

This chain uses TRBV30 with TRBJ1-3; TRBD1 might be the D (5 bases). CDR3 length: 15 amino acids. Trimming pared 3 bases from V and 0 bases from J, leaving 12 bases between. Per the germline V gene, CDR1 is GTSNPN and CDR2 is SVGIG (reference sequence). The CDR3 spells CAWSPDSSSGNTIYF. In DNA, the CDR3 is TGTGCCTGGAGCCCAGACAGTAGCTCTGGAAACACCATATATTTT. Together with reference TRBV30 and TRBJ1-3, the CDR3 gives the full variable domain: SQTIHQWPATLVQPVGSPLSLECTVEGTSNPNLYWYRQAAGRGLQLLFYSVGIGQISSEVPQNLSASRPQDRQFILSSKKLLLSDSGFYLCAWSPDSSSGNTIYFGEGSWLTVV.

The chain carries TRBV23-1 and TRBJ1-2; 9 bases match TRBD1. TRBV23-1 is assigned to the ORF class and has an uncertain function. With 4 bases clipped from V and 4 bases from J, the junction kept 10 bases outside the gene matches. CDR3 length: 16 residues. Written as DNA, the CDR3 is TGCGCCAGCAGTCTCTTAAGGGACAGGGTCGTCTATGGCTACACCTTC. This codes for CASSLLRDRVVYGYTF.

This rearrangement joins TRBV9 to TRBJ1-5, with no clear D. This CDR3 has 14 amino acids. Trimming removed 3 bases at V and 0 bases at J, with 7 bases between. Germline assignment: CDR1 SGDLS and CDR2 YYNGEE. This chain's CDR3 is CASSATDSNQPQHF. CDR3 in DNA: TGTGCCAGCAGCGCGACTGATAGCAATCAGCCCCAGCATTTT.

The V call is TRBV7-2, the J call TRBJ2-1; weak D call: TRBD1 (6 bases). This CDR3 has 15 residues. V lost 5 bases, J lost 4 bases, and 15 bases lay in between. CDR1 and CDR2 (germline): SGHTA, FQGNSA. Here the CDR3 reads CASSLTGLLYNEQFF. CDR3 bases: TGTGCCAGCAGCCTTACAGGGTTATTGTACAATGAGCAGTTCTTC.

This chain links TRBV19 with TRBJ2-2; D is perhaps TRBD2 (6 bases). Germline assignment: CDR1 LNHDA and CDR2 SQIVND (reference sequence). V lost 3 bases and J lost 3, with 11 bases in between. The CDR3 is 15 residues long. The CDR3 DNA is TGTGCCAGTAGTATCGCGGGACGGGACACCGGGGAGCTGTTTTTT. Translation: CASSIAGRDTGELFF.

This clone was recorded many times. The chain employs TRBV30 and TRBJ1-6; 10 nucleotides align to TRBD1. CDR1 GTSNPN and CDR2 SVGIG come from the germline V gene (reference sequence). The CDR3 spans 14 residues. Trimming cost V 2 bases and J 10 bases; bases outside gene matches: 5. CDR3: CAWSPGTGASPLHF. The CDR3 coding sequence is TGTGCCTGGAGTCCCGGGACAGGGGCATCACCCCTCCACTTT.

This chain joins TRBV5-1 and TRBJ1-4; possibly TRBD1 for D (6 bases). This CDR3 comprises 17 residues. The germline CDR1 and CDR2 sequences are SGHRS and YFSETQ. The V and J ends lost 3 bases and 1 base respectively, with 16 bases between them. CDR3: CASSSEDSIGTNEKLFF. The CDR3 coding sequence is TGCGCCAGCAGCTCAGAGGACAGTATCGGAACTAATGAAAAACTGTTTTTT.

The chain carries TRBV5-4 and TRBJ1-2; D is unresolved. From germline, CDR1 is SGHNT and CDR2 YYREEE (reference sequence). The CDR3 sequence is 14 residues long. V lost 0 bases and J lost 0, with 6 bases in between. This chain's CDR3 is CASSLDPANYGYTF. The CDR3 region has the DNA TGTGCCAGCAGCTTGGACCCAGCTAACTATGGCTACACCTTC. Variable domain in full (rest from reference TRBV5-4 and TRBJ1-2): ETGVTQSPTHLIKTRGQQVTLRCSSQSGHNTVSWYQQALGQGPQFIFQYYREEENGRGNFPPRFSGLQFPNYSSELNVNALELDDSALYLCASSLDPANYGYTFGSGTRLTVV.

The V and J genes are TRBV28 and TRBJ2-7; no definite D call. V was cut by 3 bases and J by 0 bases, with 12 bases left in between. This CDR3 contains 15 residues. The germline V gene has CDR1 MDHEN and CDR2 SYDVKM. CDR3: CASSFVAVFSYEQYF. CDR3 sequence (DNA): TGTGCCAGCAGTTTCGTTGCGGTTTTCTCCTACGAGCAGTACTTC.

This chain links TRBV5-1 with TRBJ1-1; D ambiguous. The length of the CDR3 is 17 residues. Trimming pared 0 bases from V and 2 bases from J, leaving 17 bases between. Germline V gene data show CDR1 as SGHRS and CDR2 as YFSETQ. The CDR3 region is CASSLGRQATPNTEAFF. CDR3 DNA: TGCGCCAGCAGCTTGGGGCGCCAGGCGACACCCAACACTGAAGCTTTCTTT.